The 4 T cell receptor beta chains in this list originate from one sample, sequenced in a study of shared clonotypes between healthy human individuals (dated by TCRdb to about 2020). Receptors were amplified or captured by the immunoSEQ multiplex PCR assay. TCRdb obtained this table from immuneACCESS and retained in-frame rearrangements with V and J assigned. These tables miss some clones; where compared with another copy, unresolved V genes account for less than half of the shortfall, and the remainder is unexplained. The sample contains over a million clones, approximately 98.5% of them found a single time. Of the sample, over 0.3% falls within the top ten clones. The sequencing input was naive CD4+ T cells sorted from blood. The cell subset or site label, as the study defines it: CD45RA+ positively selected. These receptors all come from a man under 40 in good health.

V gene TRBV7-9 combines with J gene TRBJ2-7, with 9 bases aligning to TRBD2. V was pared by 2 bases and J by 4 bases, with 6 bases of the junction left unmatched. Per germline, CDR1 SEHNR and CDR2 FQNEAQ (reference sequence). The CDR3 is made up of 15 amino acids. The DNA of the CDR3 is TGTGCCAGCAGCTTATCAGCGGGAGGTCGGTACGAGCAGTACTTC. Translation: CASSLSAGGRYEQYF.

The J gene is TRBJ2-3, the V gene TRBV7-7, with D maybe TRBD1 (6 bases). The CDR3 loop spans 15 amino acids. Trimming removed 1 base at V and 1 base at J, with 9 bases between. Germline V CDR1 and CDR2: SSHAT, FNYEAQ (reference sequence). The CDR3 DNA sequence: TGTGCCAGCAGCTTAGAAGCAGGGGGCACAGATACGCAGTATTTT. It translates to CASSLEAGGTDTQYF.

The chain recombines TRBV7-2 with TRBJ2-3; D gene unclear. The CDR3 is 15 residues long. The germline V gene has CDR1 SGHTA and CDR2 FQGNSA. Trimming shortened V by 6 bases and J by 5 bases, and 18 bases separated the two germline ends. The CDR3 bases are TGTGCCAGCAGTCCTGACTGGTCCCCTAGAGATACGCAGTATTTT. It translates to CASSPDWSPRDTQYF.

The chain has TRBV10-2 and TRBJ1-5; D gene unclear. The CDR3 totals 16 residues. V lost 3 bases and J lost 0, with 12 bases in between. Germline CDR1 and CDR2: WSHSY and SAAADI. The DNA of the CDR3 is TGCGCCAGCAGTGATGCCGCCTCGTATAGCAATCAGCCCCAGCATTTT. Translation: CASSDAASYSNQPQHF.